This T cell receptor (beta chain) was observed in a study of T cells after yellow fever vaccination. For the study at large: Fractions of limited cellularity were prepared by means of SMART-Seq v4 Ultra Low Input. Notes on the study in general: Re-detected after boosting: most primary clones, more than 95% of CD4 and 80% to 90% of CD8.

The germline V gene encodes CDR1 LNHDA and CDR2 SQIVND (reference sequence). Trimming shortened V by 0 bases and J by 5 bases, and 16 bases separated the two germline ends. The CDR3 loop spans 16 amino acids. This clonotype turned up a few times. Its antigen is unknown. Using its own MiXCR run on the 5' RACE reads, TCRdb lists one record per CDR3 protein. The sample consists of just over 300,000 distinct CDR3 sequences, approximately 3.8% of them appearing once. V is TRBV19 and J is TRBJ2-5, with D perhaps matching TRBD1 (5 bases). This clonotype was sampled from a young man who received the YFV17D yellow fever vaccine. The sample was PBMCs, taken on the day of the yellow fever booster vaccination. In DNA form, the CDR3 reads TGTGCCAGTAGTATAGAGTGGGGCACCTTACAGGAGACCCAGTACTTC. Its protein product is CASSIEWGTLQETQYF.